Each of the 20 T cell receptor beta chains below was sequenced from the same sample in a study of cytomegalovirus exposure and HLA in healthy donors (dated by TCRdb to 2016 to 2017). Library preparation used the immunoSEQ multiplex PCR assay. TCRdb re-hosts the immuneACCESS table, in-frame sequences only. Its copies lack some clones; in the studies checked, an unresolved V gene accounts for under half of them, and the cause for the rest is not known. Counted in this sample were approximately 90,000 clones; approximately 95% of them appeared once. Less than 1.5% of the sample is held by the ten biggest clonotypes. The sequenced material came from PBMCs. These receptors were collected from a woman aged 25 to 39 in good health and CMV-seropositive.

This chain uses TRBV29-1 with TRBJ2-1; D gene unclear. The CDR3 runs to 13 residues. Per germline, CDR1 SQVTM and CDR2 ANQGSEA. Trimming stripped 6 bases from V and 0 bases from J, with 9 bases between. The CDR3 DNA sequence: TGCAGCGTCCTTCACAGCTCCTACAATGAGCAGTTCTTC. Encoded protein: CSVLHSSYNEQFF.

The V and J genes are TRBV19 and TRBJ2-5, with D perhaps TRBD2 (6 bases). CDR3 size: 15 residues. V lost 4 bases to trimming and J lost 5 bases, with 17 bases between them. Germline-derived CDR1 and CDR2 are LNHDA and SQIVND (reference sequence). The CDR3 DNA reads as TGTGCCAGTAGTAGAATTCGGGAGACGGGCGAGACCCAGTACTTC. This encodes CASSRIRETGETQYF.

The chain employs TRBV28 and TRBJ1-2; D ambiguous. V was shortened by 6 bases and J by 8 bases, with 10 bases between the two germline ends. The germline gives CDR1 MDHEN, CDR2 SYDVKM. This CDR3 has 11 residues. The chain's CDR3 is CASRYREGYTF. The CDR3 bases are TGTGCCAGCAGATATAGGGAGGGCTACACCTTC.

The chain recombines TRBV6-5 with TRBJ2-3; 8 bases align to TRBD1. V lost 8 bases and J lost 4; bases outside the gene matches: 11. The CDR3 covers 15 residues. CDR1 is MNHEY and CDR2 is SVGAGI in the germline V gene. CDR3 DNA: TGTGCCAGCGCTTATGAGGGACAGGTAGCAGATACGCAGTATTTT. This codes for CASAYEGQVADTQYF.

V usage is TRBV28 and J usage is TRBJ2-7; tentatively, D is TRBD2 (5 bases). V lost 5 bases to trimming and J lost 2 bases, with 13 bases between them. This CDR3 spans 14 amino acids. The germline CDR1 and CDR2 sequences are MDHEN and SYDVKM. The CDR3 reads CASSTPLDPYEQYF. The DNA for the CDR3 is TGTGCCAGCAGTACTCCACTAGATCCCTACGAGCAGTACTTC. Filled out from reference TRBV28 and TRBJ2-7, the complete variable domain reads DVKVTQSSRYLVKRTGEKVFLECVQDMDHENMFWYRQDPGLGLRLIYFSYDVKMKEKGDIPEGYSVSREKKERFSLILESASTNQTSMYLCASSTPLDPYEQYFGPGTRLTVT.

This chain uses TRBV5-6 with TRBJ1-1; D remains ambiguous. V was shortened by 0 bases and J by 5 bases, with 17 bases between the two germline ends. This CDR3 has 16 amino acids. Germline CDR1 is SGHDT and CDR2 is YYEEEE. CDR3: CASSLEAITSATEAFF. CDR3 DNA: TGTGCCAGCAGCTTGGAAGCGATAACTAGTGCTACTGAAGCTTTCTTT.

The V and J genes are TRBV15 and TRBJ2-7; perhaps TRBD1 as D (5 bases). Germline V gene lookup returns CDR1 LNHNV and CDR2 YYDKDF (reference sequence). V lost 4 bases to trimming and J lost 1 base, with 17 bases between them. This CDR3 is 16 amino acids long. The CDR3 sequence: CATSKGSTVSSYEQYF. The CDR3 DNA is TGTGCCACCAGCAAAGGTTCGACAGTTTCTTCCTACGAGCAGTACTTC. Using reference TRBV15 and TRBJ2-7 for the parts outside the CDR3, the full variable domain is DAMVIQNPRYQVTQFGKPVTLSCSQTLNHNVMYWYQQKSSQAPKLLFHYYDKDFNNEADTPDNFQSRRPNTSFCFLDIRSPGLGDTAMYLCATSKGSTVSSYEQYFGPGTRLTVT.

The rearrangement uses TRBV6-1 and TRBJ1-1; possibly TRBD1 for D (6 bases). V lost 5 bases to trimming and J lost 1 base, with 14 bases between them. This CDR3 has 15 amino acids. CDR1 is MNHNS and CDR2 is SASEGT in the germline V gene. CDR3 region: CASSQGGDPNTEAFF. For the CDR3, the DNA is TGTGCCAGCAGTCAAGGGGGGGACCCGAACACTGAAGCTTTCTTT.

This clone was counted between two and nine times. The CDR3 nucleotides are TGTGCCAGCAGTTCGACAGGGCTCACTGAAGCTTTCTTT. As protein: CASSSTGLTEAFF. The rearrangement joins TRBV27 to TRBJ1-1, with 7 bases that match TRBD1. V trimming: 4 bases; J trimming: 4 bases; junction bases outside the gene matches: 3. This CDR3 has 13 amino acids. Per the germline V gene, CDR1 is MNHEY and CDR2 is SMNVEV (reference sequence).

This chain uses TRBV9 with TRBJ2-7, with a possible D match to TRBD1 (5 bases). The CDR3 runs 15 residues. Deletions cut 0 bases from V and 3 bases from J, with 13 bases between. Germline values: CDR1 SGDLS, CDR2 YYNGEE. CDR3 in DNA: TGTGCCAGCAGCGTAGGAGTCCAGGGTCACTACGAGCAGTACTTC. Its protein is CASSVGVQGHYEQYF.

This rearrangement joins TRBV27 to TRBJ2-3, with TRBD1 matching over 8 bases. CDR1 and CDR2 (germline): MNHEY, SMNVEV (reference sequence). The V gene end was trimmed by 6 bases and the J gene end by 3 bases; junction bases not matched to a gene: 8. The CDR3 loop spans 15 amino acids. The CDR3 sequence is CASSRTGFSTDTQYF. CDR3 in DNA: TGTGCCAGCAGCCGGACAGGGTTTTCAACAGATACGCAGTATTTT.

The sample holds a few counts of this clone. Other nucleotide sequences in the sample specify the same CDR3. The rearrangement joins TRBV7-9 to TRBJ1-5, with D unclear. Germline CDR1 reads SEHNR; CDR2 reads FQNEAQ (reference sequence). This CDR3 spans 14 amino acids. Trimming cost V 1 base and J 1 base, with 5 bases left between them. CDR3 DNA sequence: TGTGCCAGCAGCTTAGGTCAGAGCAATCAGCCCCAGCATTTT. This gives the protein CASSLGQSNQPQHF.

The V and J genes are TRBV7-9 and TRBJ1-2, with no clear D. V was pared by 0 bases and J by 8 bases, with 13 bases between. The CDR3 runs 14 residues. Germline lookup yields CDR1 SEHNR and CDR2 FQNEAQ (reference sequence). CDR3 sequence: CASSLASGPGGYTF. Written as DNA, the CDR3 is TGTGCCAGCAGCTTAGCGAGCGGCCCGGGGGGCTACACCTTC.

J is TRBJ1-2 and V is TRBV29-1; 8 bases line up with TRBD1. After removal of 0 bases from V and 4 bases from J, the junction contained 7 bases not matched to a gene. The length of the CDR3 is 15 residues. Germline lookup yields CDR1 SQVTM and CDR2 ANQGSEA. CDR3 in amino acids: CSVEDGGQDGYGYTF. The CDR3 region has the DNA TGCAGCGTTGAAGATGGGGGACAGGACGGCTATGGCTACACCTTC. Using reference TRBV29-1 and TRBJ1-2 for the parts outside the CDR3, the full variable domain is SAVISQKPSRDICQRGTSLTIQCQVDSQVTMMFWYRQQPGQSLTLIATANQGSEATYESGFVIDKFPISRPNLTFSTLTVSNMSPEDSSIYLCSVEDGGQDGYGYTFGSGTRLTVV.

V gene TRBV30 combines with J gene TRBJ1-1, with TRBD1 matching over 7 bases. This CDR3 contains 12 residues. With 5 bases clipped from V and 4 bases from J, the junction kept 4 bases outside the gene matches. Germline V gene lookup returns CDR1 GTSNPN and CDR2 SVGIG (reference sequence). CDR3 residues: CAWGTEGTEAFF. The CDR3 bases are TGTGCCTGGGGGACAGAGGGCACTGAAGCTTTCTTT.

The J gene is TRBJ2-7, the V gene TRBV14; TRBD1 might be the D (5 bases). CDR1 is SGHDN, CDR2 FVKESK, per germline. The ends were cut back, 4 bases at V and 3 bases at J, with 13 bases in the middle. CDR3 size: 14 residues. The CDR3 bases are TGTGCCAGCAGCCTGAAGGGGATCAACTACGAGCAGTACTTC. This gives the protein CASSLKGINYEQYF.

This chain links TRBV28 with TRBJ2-7; 10 nucleotides line up with TRBD2. The V and J ends lost 6 bases and 4 bases, in that order; junction bases with no gene match: 3. The CDR3 covers 13 residues. Germline V gives CDR1 MDHEN, CDR2 SYDVKM. The CDR3 DNA follows: TGTGCCAGCAGCCTAGCGGGAGATTACGAGCAGTACTTC. As protein: CASSLAGDYEQYF. The whole variable domain, remainder taken from reference TRBV28 and TRBJ2-7, is DVKVTQSSRYLVKRTGEKVFLECVQDMDHENMFWYRQDPGLGLRLIYFSYDVKMKEKGDIPEGYSVSREKKERFSLILESASTNQTSMYLCASSLAGDYEQYFGPGTRLTVT.

This chain connects TRBV5-4 to TRBJ2-7; tentatively, D is TRBD2 (6 bases). The CDR3 runs 12 residues. Trimming pared 4 bases from V and 6 bases from J, leaving 11 bases between. Germline V gene data show CDR1 as SGHNT and CDR2 as YYREEE (reference sequence). This CDR3 reads CASSPEGREQYF. CDR3 DNA sequence: TGTGCCAGCAGCCCGGAGGGTCGCGAGCAGTACTTC.

The J gene is TRBJ2-7, the V gene TRBV28; D uncertain. Germline lookup yields CDR1 MDHEN and CDR2 SYDVKM. The CDR3 runs 12 residues. Trimming removed 5 bases at V and 5 bases at J, with 10 bases between. The DNA for the CDR3 is TGTGCCAGCAGTCCCCGTTTTAACGAGCAGTACTTC. Its translation: CASSPRFNEQYF.

This chain uses TRBV28 with TRBJ2-7; 12 nucleotides line up with TRBD2. V gave up 2 bases and J gave up 4 bases; unmatched junction bases: 12. Germline V gene data show CDR1 as MDHEN and CDR2 as SYDVKM. There are 18 residues in the CDR3. The CDR3 region is CASSLSRWTSGAEYEQYF. The CDR3 DNA follows: TGTGCCAGCAGTTTAAGTAGGTGGACTAGCGGGGCAGAGTACGAGCAGTACTTC.